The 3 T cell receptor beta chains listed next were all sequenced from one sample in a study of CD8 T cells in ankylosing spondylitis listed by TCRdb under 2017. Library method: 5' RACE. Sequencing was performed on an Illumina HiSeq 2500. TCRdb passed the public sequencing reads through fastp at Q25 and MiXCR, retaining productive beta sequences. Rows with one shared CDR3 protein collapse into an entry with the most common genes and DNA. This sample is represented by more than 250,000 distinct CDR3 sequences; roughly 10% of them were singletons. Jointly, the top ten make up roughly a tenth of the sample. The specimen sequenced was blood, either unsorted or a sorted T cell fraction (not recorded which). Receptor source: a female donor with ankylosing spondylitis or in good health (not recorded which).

Here the CDR3 DNA reads TGTGCCAGCGGGGGTCCCCAGGGGCCTAAGCCCTACGAGCAGTACTTC. Its protein product is CASGGPQGPKPYEQYF. The chain recombines TRBV7-9 with TRBJ2-7, with D perhaps TRBD1 (6 bases). V lost 8 bases, J lost 2 bases, and 22 bases lay in between. The CDR3 covers 16 residues. Germline V gives CDR1 SEHNR, CDR2 FQNEAQ (reference sequence).

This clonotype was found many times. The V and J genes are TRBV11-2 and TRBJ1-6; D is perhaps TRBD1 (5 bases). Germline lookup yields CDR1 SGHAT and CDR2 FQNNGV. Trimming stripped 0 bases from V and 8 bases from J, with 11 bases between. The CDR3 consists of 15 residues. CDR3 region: CASSLEPGVYSPLHF. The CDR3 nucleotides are TGTGCCAGCAGCTTAGAGCCGGGGGTGTATTCACCCCTCCACTTT.

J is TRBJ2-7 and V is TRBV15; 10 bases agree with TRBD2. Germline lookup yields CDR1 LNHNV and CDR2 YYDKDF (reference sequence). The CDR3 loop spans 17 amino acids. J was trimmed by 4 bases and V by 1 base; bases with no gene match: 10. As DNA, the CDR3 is TGTGCCACCAGCAGAGCTGGGAAACTAGCGGGGACATACGAGCAGTACTTC. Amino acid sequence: CATSRAGKLAGTYEQYF. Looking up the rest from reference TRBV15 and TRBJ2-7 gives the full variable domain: DAMVIQNPRYQVTQFGKPVTLSCSQTLNHNVMYWYQQKSSQAPKLLFHYYDKDFNNEADTPDNFQSRRPNTSFCFLDIRSPGLGDTAMYLCATSRAGKLAGTYEQYFGPGTRLTVT.